Listed below are T cell receptor beta chains from one sample, sequenced in a study of OX40 agonist ivuxolimab in advanced cancers. Method: immunoSEQ multiplex PCR; TCRdb's copy keeps in-frame clones and lacks some. Of 65,000 to 90,000 clones listed, approximately 83% were seen once; the top ten hold roughly 6%. Here the sequenced sample was CD4+ or CD8+ T cells sorted from blood, taken in a trial of the OX40 agonist ivuxolimab. The receptors were sampled from an adult with an advanced solid tumor such as melanoma, head and neck, liver or kidney cancer. The CDR3 runs from the conserved cysteine through the conserved F or W. The D gene is left open where the match is weak.

D: TRBD2
V: TRBV5-8
J: TRBJ2-5
CDR3: CASSLGTGLAGEETQYF
DNA: TGTGCCAGCAGCTTGGGAACGGGACTAGCGGGGGAAGAGACCCAGTACTTC

D: .
V: TRBV5-4
J: TRBJ2-3
CDR3: CASSLAVTDTQYF
DNA: TGTGCCAGCAGCTTGGCCGTAACAGATACGCAGTATTTT

D: .
V: TRBV10-3
J: TRBJ2-5
CDR3: CAIGPGTLLSGSGETQYF
DNA: TGTGCCATCGGACCTGGGACTCTACTATCGGGTTCGGGAGAGACCCAGTACTTC

D: TRBD1
V: TRBV19
J: TRBJ1-2
CDR3: CASSTRDRGNGYTF
DNA: TGTGCCAGTAGTACCCGGGACAGGGGAAATGGCTACACCTTC

D: .
V: TRBV18
J: TRBJ1-3
CDR3: CASSPLGRPGNTIYF
DNA: TGTGCCAGCTCACCGCTCGGACGGCCTGGAAACACCATATATTTT

D: .
V: TRBV30
J: TRBJ1-1
CDR3: CAWGPGGMNTEAFF
DNA: TGTGCCTGGGGACCCGGGGGGATGAACACTGAAGCTTTCTTT

D: .
V: TRBV9
J: TRBJ2-7
CDR3: CASSVGGGPPNEQYF
DNA: TGTGCCAGCAGCGTAGGAGGCGGACCCCCCAACGAGCAGTACTTC

D: .
V: TRBV7-8
J: TRBJ1-3
CDR3: CASSLQGFSSGNTIYF
DNA: TGTGCCAGCAGCCTGCAGGGGTTTAGCTCTGGAAACACCATATATTTT

D: .
V: TRBV6-6
J: TRBJ2-2
CDR3: CASSYSASGTGELFF
DNA: TGTGCCAGCAGTTACTCGGCCAGCGGGACCGGGGAGCTGTTTTTT

D: TRBD1
V: TRBV19
J: TRBJ2-1
CDR3: CATQRQGAREQFF
DNA: TGTGCCACGCAAAGGCAGGGGGCGCGTGAGCAGTTCTTC

D: .
V: TRBV5-6
J: TRBJ2-1
CDR3: CASSTERRSYNEQFF
DNA: TGTGCCAGCAGCACCGAAAGGCGATCCTACAATGAGCAGTTCTTC